A selection of T cell receptor beta chains follows, all from one sample in a study of control samples from healthy donors and cancer patients. Here immunoSEQ multiplex PCR was the method, and the copy in TCRdb shows in-frame clones only, minus some. There are more than 110,000 clones in the sample; roughly nine tenths occur only once, and 8.7% lies in the top ten. Specimen: blood. These receptors were obtained from a woman in her 30s in good health. Both conserved end residues are part of each CDR3. D genes are given only for firm matches. Clone size is given for some rows only: seen once, a few or many times, or a class if the clone is expanded.

j_call clone_size d_call v_call cdr3_aa cdr3_nt
TRBJ2-1 . . TRBV9 CASTSRVASNEQFF TGTGCCAGCACCAGCAGGGTAGCTAGTAATGAGCAGTTCTTC
TRBJ2-3 . . TRBV7-2 CASSLDIRDTQYF TGTGCCAGCAGCTTAGATATCAGGGATACGCAGTATTTT
TRBJ2-7 . . TRBV6-1 CAYSRGAPYEQYF TGTGCCTACAGTAGGGGGGCCCCCTACGAGCAGTACTTC
TRBJ2-5 once . TRBV10-2 CASSALPQETQYF TGCGCCAGCAGTGCGCTACCCCAAGAGACCCAGTACTTC
TRBJ1-5 . . TRBV7-9 CASSFSDGAQPQHF TGTGCCAGCAGCTTTTCCGATGGGGCTCAGCCCCAGCATTTT
TRBJ1-2 . . TRBV20-1 CSASPGFGYTF TGCAGTGCTAGTCCCGGGTTTGGCTACACCTTC
TRBJ1-5 . . TRBV1 CTSSQEGRPYQPQHF TGCACCAGCAGCCAAGAGGGAAGGCCCTACCAGCCCCAGCATTTT
TRBJ2-1 . TRBD2 TRBV3-1/TRBV3-2 CASSQGGTSGRAEQFF TGTGCCAGCAGCCAAGGGGGGACTAGCGGGAGAGCTGAGCAGTTCTTC
TRBJ1-5 . . TRBV19 CASIKPQHF TGTGCCAGTATTAAGCCCCAGCATTTT
TRBJ1-2 once . TRBV5-6 CASTERGYSIGYTF TGTGCCAGCACCGAACGAGGGTATAGTATTGGCTACACCTTC
TRBJ2-1 . . TRBV20-1 CSAQGDNEQFF TGCAGTGCGCAGGGTGACAATGAGCAGTTCTTC
TRBJ2-2 . . TRBV2 CASIASAKNTGELFF TGTGCCAGCATCGCCAGCGCAAAGAACACCGGGGAGCTGTTTTTT
TRBJ2-3 . TRBD2 TRBV5-1 CASSPNRLAGSTDTQYF TGCGCCAGCAGCCCTAACCGACTAGCGGGATCCACAGATACGCAGTATTTT
TRBJ2-1 once . TRBV14 CASSHVGGPYNEQFF TGTGCCAGCAGCCATGTCGGGGGTCCCTACAATGAGCAGTTCTTC
TRBJ2-7 . TRBD1 TRBV4-1 CASSRQRTGVYEQYF TGCGCCAGCAGCCGTCAGAGGACAGGGGTTTACGAGCAGTACTTC
TRBJ2-2 . . TRBV29-1 CSVDGQGSGTGELFF TGCAGCGTTGACGGGCAGGGGTCAGGTACCGGGGAGCTGTTTTTT
TRBJ1-4 . . TRBV7-3 CASSPPQAHEKLFF TGTGCCAGCAGCCCGCCCCAGGCTCATGAAAAACTGTTTTTT
TRBJ2-7 . TRBD2 TRBV5-1 CASSYSGEPYEQYF TGCGCCAGCAGCTATAGCGGGGAGCCATACGAGCAGTACTTC
TRBJ2-2 . . TRBV9 CASSVGRATGELFF TGTGCCAGCAGCGTAGGAAGGGCCACCGGGGAGCTGTTTTTT
TRBJ2-1 . TRBD1 TRBV30 CAWSVHGTGSYNEQFF TGTGCCTGGAGTGTACATGGGACAGGGTCCTACAATGAGCAGTTCTTC
TRBJ1-5 once . TRBV6-1 CASSDNQPQHF TGTGCCAGCAGTGACAATCAGCCCCAGCATTTT
TRBJ2-1 few TRBD2 TRBV13 CASSSGLAGYNEQFF TGTGCCAGCAGCTCGGGACTAGCGGGTTACAATGAGCAGTTCTTC
TRBJ2-7 . TRBD1 TRBV27 CASSGQGAAEQYF TGTGCCAGCAGCGGACAGGGGGCTGCCGAGCAGTACTTC
TRBJ2-7 . TRBD1 TRBV27 CASSLAGQGSSYEQYF TGTGCCAGCAGTTTAGCGGGACAGGGGAGCTCCTACGAGCAGTACTTC
TRBJ2-5 . TRBD1 TRBV5-1 CASSGWTGIRETQYF TGCGCCAGCAGCGGGTGGACAGGGATCCGAGAGACCCAGTACTTC
TRBJ2-3 . . TRBV19 CASSISKRTGTDTQYF TGTGCCAGTAGTATATCTAAGCGGACCGGCACAGATACGCAGTATTTT
TRBJ2-7 . . TRBV6-5 CASSYSMKGFEYEQYF TGTGCCAGCAGTTACTCGATGAAAGGGTTCGAGTACGAGCAGTACTTC
TRBJ1-2 . . TRBV30 CAWSVSGFVYGYTF TGTGCCTGGAGTGTGTCAGGGTTCGTCTATGGCTACACCTTC
TRBJ2-2 few . TRBV5-4 CASSLRQNTGELFF TGTGCCAGCAGCTTGAGGCAGAACACCGGGGAGCTGTTTTTT
TRBJ1-6 . TRBD1 TRBV28 CASTRRTGAYNSPLHF TGTGCCAGCACTCGACGGACAGGGGCCTATAATTCACCCCTCCACTTT
TRBJ1-1 few . TRBV6-6 CASSPGPAAFF TGTGCCAGCAGCCCCGGGCCTGCGGCTTTCTTT
TRBJ2-7 . . TRBV7-3 CASSPQGGSYEQYF TGTGCCAGCAGCCCCCAAGGGGGGTCCTACGAGCAGTACTTC
TRBJ2-1 . TRBD2 TRBV5-4 CASSLVGGRNEQFF TGTGCCAGCAGCTTGGTCGGGGGGAGGAATGAGCAGTTCTTC
TRBJ1-1 . TRBD1 TRBV9 CASSPRDRVVDEAFF TGTGCCAGCAGCCCCCGGGACAGGGTTGTCGATGAAGCTTTCTTT
TRBJ2-7 . TRBD1 TRBV2 CASSGDRGHEQYF TGTGCCAGCAGTGGAGACAGGGGTCACGAGCAGTACTTC
TRBJ2-1 . TRBD2 TRBV28 CASSQPKKPAGDSYNEQFF TGTGCCAGCAGTCAACCCAAAAAACCAGCGGGAGATAGCTACAATGAGCAGTTCTTC
TRBJ1-6 . . TRBV21-1 CASSKARHYNSPLHF TGTGCCAGCAGCAAAGCAAGGCACTATAATTCACCCCTCCACTTT
TRBJ2-2 . . TRBV11-2 CASSKRDTGELFF TGTGCCAGCAGCAAAAGAGACACCGGGGAGCTGTTTTTT
TRBJ2-1 . . TRBV13 CASSPRGRAHNEQFF TGTGCCAGCAGCCCCAGGGGTCGGGCACACAATGAGCAGTTCTTC
TRBJ1-6 few . TRBV6-5 CASRVKARPEGSLHF TGTGCCAGCAGGGTAAAGGCCAGACCCGAGGGATCCCTCCACTTT
TRBJ2-1 . . TRBV9 CASSVSGSSYNEQFF TGTGCCAGCAGCGTCAGCGGGTCCTCCTACAATGAGCAGTTCTTC
TRBJ1-2 . . TRBV29-1 CSVGPANYGYTF TGCAGCGTTGGCCCAGCGAACTATGGCTACACCTTC
TRBJ2-2 once TRBD2 TRBV19 CASSMGPGLAGGSTGELFF TGTGCCAGTAGTATGGGTCCGGGACTAGCGGGAGGATCCACCGGGGAGCTGTTTTTT
TRBJ2-1 once TRBD2 TRBV11-3 CASSTIPRLALYNNEQFF TGTGCCAGCAGCACGATCCCCAGACTAGCCCTATATAACAATGAGCAGTTCTTC
TRBJ2-1 . TRBD1 TRBV7-9 CASSKGAGAVNEQFF TGTGCCAGCAGCAAGGGGGCAGGGGCGGTAAATGAGCAGTTCTTC
TRBJ2-1 . TRBD1 TRBV24-1 CATSDLRDSSYNEQFF TGTGCCACCAGTGATTTGAGGGACAGCTCCTACAATGAGCAGTTCTTC
TRBJ1-3 few . TRBV11-2 CASSLARAAGNTIYF TGTGCCAGCAGCTTAGCCAGGGCGGCTGGAAACACCATATATTTT
TRBJ1-2 . . TRBV7-2 CASSYLLSNGYTF TGTGCCAGCAGCTACTTGTTATCGAATGGCTACACCTTC
TRBJ2-6 once TRBD1 TRBV3-1/TRBV3-2 CASSHSGQGLSGANVLTF TGTGCCAGCAGCCACTCGGGACAGGGCCTCTCTGGGGCCAACGTCCTGACTTTC
TRBJ1-1 . . TRBV28 CASSSGGYTEAFF TGTGCCAGCAGTTCCGGTGGCTACACTGAAGCTTTCTTT
TRBJ1-4 . . TRBV28 CASSPLEGQGDPTNEKLFF TGTGCCAGCAGTCCCCTCGAGGGGCAGGGAGATCCAACTAATGAAAAACTGTTTTTT
TRBJ2-5 . TRBD1 TRBV4-1 CASSLGTGSLGETQYF TGCGCCAGCAGCTTAGGGACAGGGAGCCTTGGAGAGACCCAGTACTTC
TRBJ1-6 once TRBD1 TRBV19 CASGDRAFDSPLHF TGTGCCAGCGGAGACAGGGCTTTTGATTCACCCCTCCACTTT
TRBJ2-7 once TRBD2 TRBV6-1 CASSEVAGSAYEQYF TGTGCCAGCAGTGAGGTAGCGGGCTCTGCCTACGAGCAGTACTTC
TRBJ2-3 . . TRBV11-2 CASSSLGTFRTDTQYF TGTGCCAGCAGCTCCTTGGGTACTTTCCGCACAGATACGCAGTATTTT
TRBJ1-1 . . TRBV11-2 CASSTAPEAFF TGTGCCAGCAGCACCGCCCCTGAAGCTTTCTTT
TRBJ1-5 . TRBD1 TRBV7-9 CASSFAGTENQPQHF TGTGCCAGCAGCTTCGCCGGGACAGAGAATCAGCCCCAGCATTTT
TRBJ2-5 . . TRBV18 CASSPGETQYF TGTGCCAGCTCACCAGGAGAGACCCAGTACTTC